This entry features one T cell receptor (beta chain) sequence. Its specificity is not known. This CDR3 spans 14 amino acids. Germline lookup yields CDR1 SNHLY and CDR2 FYNNEI. The J segment lost 0 bases and the V segment lost 6 bases, leaving 2 bases of the junction unmatched. Researchers used 5'RACE with constant-segment primers to make TCR alpha and TCR beta cDNA libraries that carry sample barcodes and UMIs. From the 5' RACE reads, TCRdb called clonotypes with MiXCR, one entry per CDR3 protein. The profile shows under 250,000 distinct CDR3 sequences, under 30% of them singletons. The sample belongs to a study of T-cell memory formation after mild COVID-19. Study-wide background: TCR clusters showed largely donor specificity. Study conclusions and caveats: What remained unconfirmed was the SARS-CoV-2 specificity of second-wave clones peaking on day 37. Among CD4+ contracting clones, most were CM and EM, and CD8+ ones EMRA.

The rearrangement uses TRBV2 and TRBJ2-1, with 7 nucleotides matching TRBD2. The sequencing sample was made of PBMCs or a T cell subset sorted from them (not recorded which). The source is an adult woman who had mild COVID-19 (a few samples of this study predate the infection). Cell type and time point are not known. DNA for the CDR3: TGTGCCAGCAGGAGCGGGGTCTCCTACAATGAGCAGTTCTTC. It codes for CASRSGVSYNEQFF.